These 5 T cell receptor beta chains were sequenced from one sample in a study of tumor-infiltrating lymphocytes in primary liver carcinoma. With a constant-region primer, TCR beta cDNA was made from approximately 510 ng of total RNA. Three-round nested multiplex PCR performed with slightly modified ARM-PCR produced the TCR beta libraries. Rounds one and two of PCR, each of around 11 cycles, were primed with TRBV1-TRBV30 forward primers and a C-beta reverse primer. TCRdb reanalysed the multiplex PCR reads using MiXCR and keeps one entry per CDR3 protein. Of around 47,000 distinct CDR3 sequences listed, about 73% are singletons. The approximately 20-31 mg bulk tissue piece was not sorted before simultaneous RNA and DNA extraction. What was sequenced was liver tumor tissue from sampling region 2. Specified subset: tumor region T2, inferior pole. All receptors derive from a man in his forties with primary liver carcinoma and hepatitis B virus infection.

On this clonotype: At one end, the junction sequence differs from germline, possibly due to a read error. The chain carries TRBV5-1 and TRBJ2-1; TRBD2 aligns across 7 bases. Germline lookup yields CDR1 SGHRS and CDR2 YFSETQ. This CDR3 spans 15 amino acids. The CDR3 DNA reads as TGTGCCAGCAGCTTGATTACTAGCGAGACCAATGAGCAGTTCTTC. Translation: CASSLITSETNEQFF.

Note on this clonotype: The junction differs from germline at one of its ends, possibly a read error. The CDR3 here is CTSSSSSGGGGEQYF. CDR3 sequence (DNA): TGTACCAGCAGCTCCTCTTCTGGGGGTGGGGGCGAGCAGTACTTC. The chain links TRBV28 to TRBJ2-7, with D possibly being TRBD1 or TRBD2 (5 bases each). Looked up from germline, CDR1 is MDHEN and CDR2 is SYDVKM. The CDR3 runs 15 residues.

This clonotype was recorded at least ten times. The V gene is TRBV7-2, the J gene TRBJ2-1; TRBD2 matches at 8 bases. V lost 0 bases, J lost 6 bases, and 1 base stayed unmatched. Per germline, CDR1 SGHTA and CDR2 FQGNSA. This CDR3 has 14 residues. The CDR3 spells CASSLAAGANEQFF. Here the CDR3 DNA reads TGTGCCAGCAGCTTAGCAGCGGGGGCCAATGAGCAGTTCTTC.

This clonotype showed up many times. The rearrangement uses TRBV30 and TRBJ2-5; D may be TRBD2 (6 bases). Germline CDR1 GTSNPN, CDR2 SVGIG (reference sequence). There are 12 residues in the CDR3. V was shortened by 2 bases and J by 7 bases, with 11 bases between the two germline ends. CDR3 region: CAWSLMGGTQYF. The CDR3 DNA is TGTGCCTGGAGTCTCATGGGGGGGACCCAGTACTTC. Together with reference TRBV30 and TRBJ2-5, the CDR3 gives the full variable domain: SQTIHQWPATLVQPVGSPLSLECTVEGTSNPNLYWYRQAAGRGLQLLFYSVGIGQISSEVPQNLSASRPQDRQFILSSKKLLLSDSGFYLCAWSLMGGTQYFGPGTRLLVL.

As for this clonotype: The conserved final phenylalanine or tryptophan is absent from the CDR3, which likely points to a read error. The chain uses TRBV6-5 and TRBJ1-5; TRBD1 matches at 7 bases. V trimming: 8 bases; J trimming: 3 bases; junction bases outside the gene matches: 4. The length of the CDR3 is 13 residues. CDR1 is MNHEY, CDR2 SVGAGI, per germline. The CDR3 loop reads CASGDSTNQPQHV. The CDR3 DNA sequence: TGTGCCAGCGGGGACAGTACCAATCAGCCCCAGCATGTT.